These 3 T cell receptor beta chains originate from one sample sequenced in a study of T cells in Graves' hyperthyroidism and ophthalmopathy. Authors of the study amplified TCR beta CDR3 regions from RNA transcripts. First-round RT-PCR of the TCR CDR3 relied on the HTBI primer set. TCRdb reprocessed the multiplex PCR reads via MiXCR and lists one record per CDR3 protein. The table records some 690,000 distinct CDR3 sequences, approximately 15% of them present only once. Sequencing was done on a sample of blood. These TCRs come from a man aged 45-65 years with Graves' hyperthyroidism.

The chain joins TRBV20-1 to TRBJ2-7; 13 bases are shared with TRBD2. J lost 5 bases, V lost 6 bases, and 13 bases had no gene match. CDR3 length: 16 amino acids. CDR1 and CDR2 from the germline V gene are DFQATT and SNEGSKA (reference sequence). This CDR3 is CSARTSGSRRHNEQYF. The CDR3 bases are TGCAGTGCCCGGACTAGCGGGAGTAGAAGACACAACGAGCAGTACTTC.

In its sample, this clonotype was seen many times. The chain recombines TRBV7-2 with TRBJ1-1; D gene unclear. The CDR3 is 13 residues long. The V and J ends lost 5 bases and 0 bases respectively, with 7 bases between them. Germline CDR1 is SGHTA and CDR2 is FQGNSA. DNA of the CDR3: TGTGCCAGCAGCGTACAATTGAACACTGAAGCTTTCTTT. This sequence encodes CASSVQLNTEAFF.

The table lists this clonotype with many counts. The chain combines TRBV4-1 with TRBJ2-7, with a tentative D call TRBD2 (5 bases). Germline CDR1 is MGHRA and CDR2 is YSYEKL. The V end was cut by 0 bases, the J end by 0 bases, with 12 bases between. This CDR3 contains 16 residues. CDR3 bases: TGCGCCAGCAGCCAAGAGGTGGGAGCCCGCTCCTACGAGCAGTACTTC. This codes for CASSQEVGARSYEQYF.